This passage covers 4 T cell receptor beta chains from one sample sequenced in a study of identical twins. A single record per CDR3 protein comes from TCRdb applying MiXCR to the 5' RACE reads. The sample records about 700,000 distinct CDR3 sequences, approximately 6.1% being singletons. Sample: naive T cells sorted from blood. The receptors here all came from a man aged 18-30 years in good health.

The table lists this clonotype with many counts. CDR3 in DNA: TGTGCCATCAGTGAGTCAGGCGGGAGAGGTAATGAGCAGTTCTTC. Its translation: CAISESGGRGNEQFF. The gene calls are TRBV10-3 and TRBJ2-1, with TRBD2 matching over 7 bases. This CDR3 region has 15 residues. J gave up 7 bases and V 0 bases, and 6 bases lay outside the gene matches. Germline CDR1 reads ENHRY; CDR2 reads SYGVKD.

This sequence joins TRBV27 and TRBJ2-5; no definite D call. CDR3 length: 18 amino acids. CDR1 and CDR2 (germline): MNHEY, SMNVEV (reference sequence). Trimming took 5 bases from V and 3 from J, leaving 25 bases between them. The DNA for the CDR3 is TGTGCCAGCAGTCCCCGAATGGGCCGGGTTATTTTTAAAGAGACCCAGTACTTC. Its protein product is CASSPRMGRVIFKETQYF.

This clonotype has at least ten counts. V gene TRBV6-5 combines with J gene TRBJ2-5; 8 bases align to TRBD2. V dropped 6 bases and J dropped 7; count of bases not matched to a gene: 1. Germline-derived CDR1 and CDR2 are MNHEY and SVGAGI. The CDR3 spans 11 residues. The CDR3 spells CASSGGGTQYF. The CDR3 bases are TGTGCCAGCAGCGGGGGGGGGACCCAGTACTTC.

V gene TRBV5-1 combines with J gene TRBJ2-4, with D perhaps assigned TRBD1 or TRBD2 (5 bases each). The CDR3 loop spans 13 amino acids. Per the germline V gene, CDR1 is SGHRS and CDR2 is YFSETQ. V dropped 4 bases and J dropped 7 bases, with 12 bases sitting between them. CDR3 amino acids: CASSRNEGNIQYF. DNA for the CDR3: TGCGCCAGCAGCCGAAACGAGGGGAACATTCAGTACTTC. The whole variable domain, remainder taken from reference TRBV5-1 and TRBJ2-4, is KAGVTQTPRYLIKTRGQQVTLSCSPISGHRSVSWYQQTPGQGLQFLFEYFSETQRNKGNFPGRFSGRQFSNSRSEMNVSTLELGDSALYLCASSRNEGNIQYFGAGTRLSVL.